The present TCR beta chain was sequenced within a study of beta chain features in type 1 diabetes. Broader study findings: For type 1 diabetes patients, VDJ junctions showed fewer insertions and more deletions. A possible short-template PCR bias applies equally to patients and controls. TCRB repertoires of naive, central memory and Treg cells appeared more similar among patients than among healthy donors.

Sequenced material consisted of expressed TCRB transcripts (all of the isolated RNA was reverse transcribed). Produced via immunoSEQ multiplex PCR; TCRdb's table is partial and in-frame only. Found here are 350,000 to 450,000 clones, more than 12% of them singletons; the top ten hold more than 0.015%. Each of the CD4+ naive, central memory, regulatory and stem cell-like memory populations was sorted via CD45RO/CCR7/CD25/CD127/CD95/CD27. The germline V gene has CDR1 MGHRA and CDR2 YSYEKL. This CDR3 has 16 residues. Trimming pared 0 bases from V and 3 bases from J, leaving 12 bases between. For this clone: Its target is unknown.

This chain uses TRBV4-1 with TRBJ1-5; possible D gene TRBD1, 5 bases. The specimen sequenced was naive CD4+ T cells from blood. This receptor was identified in a woman aged 18-29 years in good health. CDR3 loop: CASSQEGGDPNQPQHF. The CDR3 DNA follows: TGCGCCAGCAGCCAAGAAGGAGGGGACCCCAATCAGCCCCAGCATTTT.